Below are 17 T cell receptor beta chains sequenced from a single sample in a study of CD8+ T cells in alopecia areata (dated by TCRdb to about 2018). Receptor amplification or capture employed the immunoSEQ multiplex PCR assay. For TCR sequencing, RNA was extracted from every sample and reverse transcribed into cDNA to serve as template. TCRdb retrieved this table from immuneACCESS and kept in-frame rearrangements only. Not all clones are present; in checked studies, unresolved V genes account for under half, and no reason is known for the remainder. This sample holds some 99,000 clones; 35% to 45% were observed only once. Together, the top ten hold 0.79% of the sample. Source material: CD4+ T cells sorted from blood. These receptors came from a human donor with alopecia areata.

In its sample, this clone was seen once. The rearrangement joins TRBV28 to TRBJ2-5; 9 bases agree with TRBD2. Per germline, CDR1 MDHEN and CDR2 SYDVKM. The CDR3 extends over 14 amino acids. The ends lost 5 bases at V and 4 bases at J; junction bases unmatched: 5. The CDR3 DNA reads TGTGCCAGCAGTCCCCCGGGACTAGCAGAGACCCAGTACTTC. Protein product: CASSPPGLAETQYF.

The chain is built from TRBV28 and TRBJ2-1; 8 positions agree with TRBD2. The V gene end was trimmed by 5 bases and the J gene end by 0 bases; junction bases not matched to a gene: 6. CDR3 length: 16 amino acids. Germline CDR1 reads MDHEN; CDR2 reads SYDVKM. The CDR3 DNA reads as TGTGCCAGCAGTCGACTAGCGTCGAGCTCCTACAATGAGCAGTTCTTC. Translated: CASSRLASSSYNEQFF.

The chain carries TRBV6-5 and TRBJ2-5; possibly TRBD1 or TRBD2 for D (5 bases each). The CDR3 length is 13 residues. Trimming shortened V by 6 bases and J by 2 bases, and 10 bases separated the two germline ends. Germline CDR1 MNHEY, CDR2 SVGAGI. The CDR3 nucleotides are TGTGCCAGCAGGCCGGGACGGCAAGAGACCCAGTACTTC. Amino acids: CASRPGRQETQYF.

The rearrangement joins TRBV2 to TRBJ2-5; D is possibly TRBD1 (6 bases). V lost 3 bases, J lost 5 bases, and 19 bases lay in between. Germline assignment: CDR1 SNHLY and CDR2 FYNNEI. The CDR3 is made up of 16 amino acids. The CDR3 DNA reads as TGTGCCAGCAGTGATCGTGTGGGGACACGACAGGAGACCCAGTACTTC. Protein product: CASSDRVGTRQETQYF.

This clone was recorded a few times. The chain carries TRBV28 and TRBJ1-2; no clear D. Trimming stripped 3 bases from V and 8 bases from J, with 10 bases between. The germline V gene has CDR1 MDHEN and CDR2 SYDVKM. The CDR3 loop spans 12 amino acids. This CDR3 reads CASSLQKRGYTF. The DNA of the CDR3 is TGTGCCAGCAGTTTGCAGAAAAGGGGCTACACCTTC.

This clone was seen only a few times. The chain couples TRBV29-1 to TRBJ2-1; TRBD2 agrees at 8 bases. The V segment lost 7 bases and the J segment 5 bases; nucleotides outside the gene matches: 4. The CDR3 has 12 residues. Germline CDR1 is SQVTM and CDR2 is ANQGSEA. The CDR3 loop reads CSAEREHNEQFF. The CDR3 nucleotides read TGCAGCGCCGAGCGGGAGCACAATGAGCAGTTCTTC.

This chain uses TRBV7-2 with TRBJ2-7; the D gene is possibly TRBD1 (6 bases). V lost 5 bases, J lost 2 bases, and 13 bases lay in between. CDR3 size: 14 residues. CDR1 and CDR2 (germline): SGHTA, FQGNSA. The CDR3 nucleotides are TGTGCCAGCAGCACAGGGATAATGCCCTACGAGCAGTACTTC. Its translation is CASSTGIMPYEQYF.

In its sample, this clone was seen a few times. The rearrangement uses TRBV29-1 and TRBJ1-1; D is undetermined. There are 14 residues in the CDR3. CDR1 and CDR2 from the germline V gene are SQVTM and ANQGSEA. The germline V and J ends were trimmed by 4 bases and 3 bases, with 15 bases remaining between them. CDR3 DNA sequence: TGCAGCGTTGTTCGGGCCCCCCCACACACTGAAGCTTTCTTT. It encodes CSVVRAPPHTEAFF.

The V gene is TRBV5-4, the J gene TRBJ2-3; perhaps TRBD1 as D (5 bases). Deletions cut 3 bases from V and 1 base from J, with 12 bases between. The CDR3 runs to 15 residues. Germline assignment: CDR1 SGHNT and CDR2 YYREEE (reference sequence). Written as DNA, the CDR3 is TGTGCCAGCAGCTCACTCGTCAGGGGCACAGATACGCAGTATTTT. Translated, it gives CASSSLVRGTDTQYF.

This clone has a handful of counts. CDR3 coding DNA: TGCAGCGTGTCAGGGGGCGCGATGAACACTGAAGCTTTCTTT. As protein: CSVSGGAMNTEAFF. The chain has TRBV29-1 and TRBJ1-1, with 8 bases aligning to TRBD1. Germline CDR1 and CDR2: SQVTM and ANQGSEA. With V trimmed by 6 bases and J by 0 bases, 6 bases remained unmatched. The CDR3 is 14 amino acids.

The chain combines TRBV2 with TRBJ2-5; D not certain. Looked up from germline, CDR1 is SNHLY and CDR2 is FYNNEI. The CDR3 length is 11 residues. V shed 2 bases and J shed 6 bases, with 4 bases lying between them. DNA of the CDR3: TGTGCCAGCAGTGAATCGCAGACCCAGTACTTC. It is translated as CASSESQTQYF.

This clone showed up just a few times. The J gene is TRBJ2-5, the V gene TRBV28; 7 bases are a match to TRBD1. The germline gives CDR1 MDHEN, CDR2 SYDVKM. Trimming at V came to 4 bases and at J to 2 bases, leaving 7 bases not matched to a gene. This CDR3 is built from 15 residues. Here the CDR3 reads CASSSPGQQQETQYF. In DNA form, the CDR3 reads TGTGCCAGCAGTTCTCCGGGACAGCAACAAGAGACCCAGTACTTC.

In the case of this clone: Other DNA sequences from this sample encode an identical CDR3 as well. This rearrangement joins TRBV29-1 to TRBJ1-1; TRBD1 matches at 7 bases. J lost 4 bases, V lost 7 bases, and 9 bases had no gene match. The V gene's germline CDR1 is SQVTM and CDR2 ANQGSEA. The CDR3 runs to 13 residues. The CDR3 DNA follows: TGCAGCGGCCGACAGGGAGAGAGCACTGAAGCTTTCTTT. Its protein product is CSGRQGESTEAFF.

The V and J genes are TRBV29-1 and TRBJ2-3; no clear D gene. Germline V CDR1 and CDR2: SQVTM, ANQGSEA. Trimming pared 3 bases from V and 4 bases from J, leaving 11 bases between. The CDR3 sequence is 13 residues long. CDR3 sequence reads: CSVDTSRSDTQYF. CDR3 nucleotides: TGCAGCGTTGACACGTCAAGGTCAGATACGCAGTATTTT.

V is TRBV11-2 and J is TRBJ2-1, with 13 positions matching TRBD2. Germline values: CDR1 SGHAT, CDR2 FQNNGV. The J segment lost 8 bases and the V segment lost 2 bases, leaving 3 bases of the junction unmatched. The CDR3 spans 15 residues. In DNA form, the CDR3 reads TGTGCCAGCAGCTTACGACTAGCGGGGGGACATGAGCAGTTCTTC. Translating gives CASSLRLAGGHEQFF.

The chain employs TRBV29-1 and TRBJ1-2; D is unresolved. Looked up from germline, CDR1 is SQVTM and CDR2 is ANQGSEA. V dropped 7 bases and J dropped 2 bases, with 11 bases sitting between them. CDR3 length equals 12 residues. This CDR3 reads CSAATGNYGYTF. The CDR3 DNA follows: TGCAGCGCCGCGACGGGGAACTATGGCTACACCTTC.

The V gene is TRBV30, the J gene TRBJ1-1, with D unresolved. Deletions cut 3 bases from V and 0 bases from J, with 8 bases between. The CDR3 has 13 residues. Germline-derived CDR1 and CDR2 are GTSNPN and SVGIG (reference sequence). The CDR3 sequence: CAWRQTVNTEAFF. In nucleotides, the CDR3 is TGTGCCTGGAGACAAACAGTGAACACTGAAGCTTTCTTT.